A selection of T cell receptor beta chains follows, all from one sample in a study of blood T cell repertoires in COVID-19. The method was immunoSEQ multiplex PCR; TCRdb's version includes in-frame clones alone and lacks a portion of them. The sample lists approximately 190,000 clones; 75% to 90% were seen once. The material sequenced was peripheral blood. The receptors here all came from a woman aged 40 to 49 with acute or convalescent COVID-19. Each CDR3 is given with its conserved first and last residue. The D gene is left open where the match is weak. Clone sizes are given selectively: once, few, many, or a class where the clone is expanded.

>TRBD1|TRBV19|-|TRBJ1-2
CASSRDPGGATYGYTF
TGTGCCAGTAGTAGAGACCCAGGGGGCGCGACGTATGGCTACACCTTC
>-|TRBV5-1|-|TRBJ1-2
CASSWAGYSPSDGYTF
TGCGCCAGCAGCTGGGCAGGGTATTCCCCCTCGGATGGCTACACCTTC
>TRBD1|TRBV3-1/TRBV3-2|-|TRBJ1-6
CASSQGQGGGSPLHF
TGTGCCAGCAGCCAAGGACAGGGGGGCGGTTCACCCCTCCACTTT
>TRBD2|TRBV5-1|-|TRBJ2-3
CASSTAGGRGDTQYF
TGCGCCAGCAGCACCGCGGGGGGGCGAGGAGATACGCAGTATTTT
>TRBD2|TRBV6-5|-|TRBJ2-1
CASSYSLADYNEQFF
TGTGCCAGCAGTTACTCACTAGCGGACTACAATGAGCAGTTCTTC
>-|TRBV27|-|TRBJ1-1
CASSFWAGVGTEAFF
TGTGCCAGCAGTTTTTGGGCAGGGGTCGGGACTGAAGCTTTCTTT
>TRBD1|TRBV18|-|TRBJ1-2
CASSQNPGTGLYGYTF
TGTGCCAGCTCACAAAACCCCGGGACAGGGCTCTATGGCTACACCTTC
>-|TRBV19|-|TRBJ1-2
CASSIGTTGYTF
TGTGCCAGTAGTATTGGGACAACTGGCTACACCTTC
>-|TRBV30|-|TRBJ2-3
CAWSVRHPDFTDTQYF
TGTGCCTGGAGTGTACGACATCCGGACTTCACAGATACGCAGTATTTT
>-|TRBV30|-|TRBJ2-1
CAWAAGNYNEQFF
TGTGCCTGGGCCGCGGGGAACTACAATGAGCAGTTCTTC
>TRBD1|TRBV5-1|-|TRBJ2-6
CASKDRGTVGASGANVLTF
TGCGCCAGCAAGGACAGGGGAACGGTGGGGGCCTCTGGGGCCAACGTCCTGACTTTC
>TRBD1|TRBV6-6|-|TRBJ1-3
CASRPQGAAGNTIYF
TGTGCCAGCAGACCCCAGGGGGCGGCTGGAAACACCATATATTTT
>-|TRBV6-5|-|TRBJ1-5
CASSYSGAQPQHF
TGTGCCAGCAGTTACTCAGGGGCTCAGCCCCAGCATTTT
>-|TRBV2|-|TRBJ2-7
CASSGFARTDSYEQYF
TGTGCCAGCAGTGGTTTCGCTCGGACAGACTCCTACGAGCAGTACTTC
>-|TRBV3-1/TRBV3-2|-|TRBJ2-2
CASSQVFSWTSSTGELFF
TGTGCCAGCAGCCAAGTCTTTTCGTGGACATCGAGCACCGGGGAGCTGTTTTTT
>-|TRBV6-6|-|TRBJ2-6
CASTDHKSGANVLTF
TGTGCCAGCACCGATCACAAGTCTGGGGCCAACGTCCTGACTTTC
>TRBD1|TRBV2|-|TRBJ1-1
CASRSPTGYATEAFF
TGTGCCAGCAGAAGCCCGACAGGGTATGCCACTGAAGCTTTCTTT
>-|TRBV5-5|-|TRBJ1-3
CASSSRVFSGNTIYF
TGTGCCAGCAGTTCCCGGGTCTTCTCTGGAAACACCATATATTTT
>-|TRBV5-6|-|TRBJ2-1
CASSWRGNEQFF
TGTGCCAGCAGTTGGCGGGGCAATGAGCAGTTCTTC
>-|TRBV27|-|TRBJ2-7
CASSRIGSDEQYF
TGTGCCAGCAGTCGTATCGGGAGCGATGAGCAGTACTTC
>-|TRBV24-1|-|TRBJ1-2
CATSSGQSAGGYTF
TGTGCCACCAGCTCCGGACAGTCGGCCGGTGGCTACACCTTC
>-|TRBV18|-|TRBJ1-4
CASSPAGANNEKLFF
TGTGCCAGCTCACCGGCGGGGGCGAACAATGAAAAACTGTTTTTT
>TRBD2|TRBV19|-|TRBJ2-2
CASSMSSGGANTGELFF
TGTGCCAGTAGTATGTCTAGCGGGGGGGCGAACACCGGGGAGCTGTTTTTT
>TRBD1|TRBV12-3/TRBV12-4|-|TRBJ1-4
CASAQGVEKLFF
TGTGCCAGCGCCCAGGGGGTAGAAAAACTGTTTTTT
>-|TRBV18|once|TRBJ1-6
CASSPPGGRYSPLHF
TGTGCCAGCTCACCACCGGGGGGACGTTATTCACCCCTCCACTTT
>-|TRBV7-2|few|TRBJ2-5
CASSLYSQETQYF
TGTGCCAGCAGCTTATATAGCCAAGAGACCCAGTACTTC
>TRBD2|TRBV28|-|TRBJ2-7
CASIKRGSEQYF
TGTGCCAGCATTAAGCGGGGGAGCGAGCAGTACTTC
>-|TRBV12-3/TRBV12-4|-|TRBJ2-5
CASTEAAETQYF
TGTGCCAGCACGGAGGCGGCGGAGACCCAGTACTTC